This T cell receptor (beta chain) was sequenced for a study of blood T cell repertoires in COVID-19. Turning to the study itself: Sample material is recorded as cDNA or gDNA derived from T cells, B-cell-depleted T cells, or PBMCs.

The V segment lost 4 bases and the J segment 2 bases; nucleotides outside the gene matches: 21. The germline CDR1 and CDR2 sequences are GTSNPN and SVGIG (reference sequence). This CDR3 is built from 19 residues. This clone was detected ten times or more. TCRdb keeps only in-frame clones here, not all; method: immunoSEQ multiplex PCR. In the table there are 250,000 to 400,000 clones, around 90% of which are singletons. The rearrangement joins TRBV30 to TRBJ2-7, with 9 positions matching TRBD1. The clonotype originates from a woman in her 30s with COVID-19, enrolled during active disease. The material sequenced was peripheral blood. The CDR3: CAWIGDRDLPPGSTYEQYF. CDR3 nucleotides: TGTGCCTGGATAGGGGACAGGGACCTCCCACCCGGGTCCACCTACGAGCAGTACTTC.